This T cell receptor (beta chain) is from a study of blood T cell repertoires in COVID-19. About the study: PBMCs, B-cell-depleted T cells, or T cells provided the cDNA or gDNA that made up the material.

Per the original methods: Researchers report that nucleated cell counts were estimated from reference gene primer amplification. Some clones are missing from TCRdb's copy, which holds only in-frame ones; the method was immunoSEQ multiplex PCR. That table furnishes V, J and clone size, whereas the DNA furnished D and trimming. The table lists 400,000 or so clones, roughly 90% of them singletons. This CDR3 has 13 amino acids. The germline V gene has CDR1 DFQATT and CDR2 SNEGSKA (reference sequence). J gave up 4 bases and V 3 bases, and 6 bases lay outside the gene matches. Those who participated ranged in age from roughly 18 to 100 years and resided in some 24 US areas. Cohorts were assigned according to the clinical history that participants reported.

The chain uses TRBV20-1 and TRBJ2-7; 7 nucleotides line up with TRBD1. This TCR derives from a woman between 40 and 55 years old with acute COVID-19. The sample comprised PBMCs or T cells enriched from blood (not recorded which). CDR3 residues: CSASGQGVYEQYF. The CDR3 region has the DNA TGCAGTGCTAGTGGGCAGGGGGTATACGAGCAGTACTTC.